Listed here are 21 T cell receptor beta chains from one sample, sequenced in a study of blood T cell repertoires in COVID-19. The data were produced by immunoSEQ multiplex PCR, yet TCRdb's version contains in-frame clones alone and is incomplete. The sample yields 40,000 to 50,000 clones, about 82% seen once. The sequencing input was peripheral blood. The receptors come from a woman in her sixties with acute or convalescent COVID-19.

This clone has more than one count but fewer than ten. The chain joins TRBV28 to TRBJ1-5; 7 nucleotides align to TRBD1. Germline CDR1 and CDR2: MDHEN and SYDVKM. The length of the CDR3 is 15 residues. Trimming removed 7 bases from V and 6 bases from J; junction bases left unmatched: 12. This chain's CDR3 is CASTYSGGFGQPQHF. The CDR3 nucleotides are TGTGCCAGCACCTACTCAGGGGGGTTTGGTCAGCCCCAGCATTTT.

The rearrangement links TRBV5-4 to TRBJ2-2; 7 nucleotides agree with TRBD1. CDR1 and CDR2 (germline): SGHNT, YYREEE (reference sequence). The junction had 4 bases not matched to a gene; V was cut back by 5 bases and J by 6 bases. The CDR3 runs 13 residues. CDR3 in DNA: TGTGCCAGCAGTCTCGACAGGGCCGGGGAGCTGTTTTTT. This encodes CASSLDRAGELFF.

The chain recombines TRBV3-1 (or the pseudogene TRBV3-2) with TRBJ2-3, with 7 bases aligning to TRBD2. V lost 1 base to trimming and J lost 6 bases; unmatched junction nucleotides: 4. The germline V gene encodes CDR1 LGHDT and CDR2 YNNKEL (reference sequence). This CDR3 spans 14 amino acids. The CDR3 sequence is CASSQGGGGDTQYF. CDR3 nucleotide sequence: TGTGCCAGCAGCCAAGGCGGGGGTGGCGATACGCAGTATTTT.

The chain's CDR3 is CASSSGTGLSTYGYTF. The CDR3 DNA sequence: TGTGCCAGCAGTTCCGGGACAGGCCTATCCACCTATGGCTACACCTTC. The chain uses TRBV5-5 and TRBJ1-2; 8 nucleotides agree with TRBD1. This CDR3 contains 16 residues. Germline CDR1 is SGHKS and CDR2 is YYEKEE (reference sequence). With 5 bases clipped from V and 4 bases from J, the junction kept 13 bases outside the gene matches.

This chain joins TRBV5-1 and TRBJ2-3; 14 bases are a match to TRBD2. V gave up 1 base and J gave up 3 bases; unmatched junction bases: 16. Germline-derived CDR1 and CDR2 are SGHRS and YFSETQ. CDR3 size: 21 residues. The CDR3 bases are TGCGCCAGCAGCTTGACCTCCGGGACTAGCGGGAGCCACCTTCGGACAGATACGCAGTATTTT. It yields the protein CASSLTSGTSGSHLRTDTQYF.

The CDR3 DNA sequence: TGTGCCAGCAGCCAAGATTTCGAACCGGGAATCGGTGGCTACACCTTC. It codes for CASSQDFEPGIGGYTF. The chain couples TRBV3-1 (or the pseudogene TRBV3-2) to TRBJ1-2; D uncertain. CDR1 and CDR2 (germline): LGHDT, YNNKEL (reference sequence). CDR3 size: 16 residues. Trimming cost V 0 bases and J 7 bases, with 18 bases left between them.

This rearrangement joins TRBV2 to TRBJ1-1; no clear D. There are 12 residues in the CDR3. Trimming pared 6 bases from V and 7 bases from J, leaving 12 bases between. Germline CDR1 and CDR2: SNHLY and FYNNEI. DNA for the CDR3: TGTGCCAGCAGGTTGGGCGCGCGTGAAGCTTTCTTT. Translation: CASRLGAREAFF.

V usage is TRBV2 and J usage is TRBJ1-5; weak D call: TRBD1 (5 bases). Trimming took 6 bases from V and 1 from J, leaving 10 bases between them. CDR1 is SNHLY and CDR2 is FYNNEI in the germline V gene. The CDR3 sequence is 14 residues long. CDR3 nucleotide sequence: TGTGCCAGCAGATTGACAGTCAGCAATCAGCCCCAGCATTTT. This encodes CASRLTVSNQPQHF.

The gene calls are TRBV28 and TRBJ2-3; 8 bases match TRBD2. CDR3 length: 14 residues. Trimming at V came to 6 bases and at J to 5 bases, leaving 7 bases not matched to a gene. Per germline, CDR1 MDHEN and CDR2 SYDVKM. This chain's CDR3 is CASSSGGQIDTQYF. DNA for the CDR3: TGTGCCAGCAGCTCGGGGGGGCAGATAGATACGCAGTATTTT.

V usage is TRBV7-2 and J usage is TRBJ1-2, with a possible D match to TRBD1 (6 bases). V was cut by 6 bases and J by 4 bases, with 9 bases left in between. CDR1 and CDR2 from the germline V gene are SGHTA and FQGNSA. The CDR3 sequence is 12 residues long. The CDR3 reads CASRDSFYGYTF. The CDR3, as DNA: TGTGCCAGCAGGGACAGCTTCTATGGCTACACCTTC.

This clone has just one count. This chain's CDR3 is CASSLVRTSGGANEQFF. CDR3 bases: TGTGCCAGCAGCTTGGTTAGGACTAGCGGGGGGGCCAATGAGCAGTTCTTC. This rearrangement joins TRBV5-8 to TRBJ2-1, with 15 bases aligning to TRBD2. The junction had 4 bases not matched to a gene; V was cut back by 0 bases and J by 6 bases. The CDR3 runs to 17 residues. Germline V gene lookup returns CDR1 SGHTS and CDR2 YDEGEE.

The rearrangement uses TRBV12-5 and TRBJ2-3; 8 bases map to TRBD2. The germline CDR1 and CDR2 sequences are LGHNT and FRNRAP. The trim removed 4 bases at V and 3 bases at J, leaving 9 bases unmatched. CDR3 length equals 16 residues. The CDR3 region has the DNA TGTGCTAGTGGTTCTTCAAGCGGGAGTGGGACAGATACGCAGTATTTT. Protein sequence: CASGSSSGSGTDTQYF.

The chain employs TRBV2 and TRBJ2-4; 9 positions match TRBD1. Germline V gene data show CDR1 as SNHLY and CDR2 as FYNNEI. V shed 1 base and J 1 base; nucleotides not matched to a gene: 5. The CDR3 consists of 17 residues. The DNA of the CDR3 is TGTGCCAGCAGTGAAGGACAGGGGGGTTTTGCCAAAAACATTCAGTACTTC. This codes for CASSEGQGGFAKNIQYF. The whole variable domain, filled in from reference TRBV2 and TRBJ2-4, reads EPEVTQTPSHQVTQMGQEVILRCVPISNHLYFYWYRQILGQKVEFLVSFYNNEISEKSEIFDDQFSVERPDGSNFTLKIRSTKLEDSAMYFCASSEGQGGFAKNIQYFGAGTRLSVL.

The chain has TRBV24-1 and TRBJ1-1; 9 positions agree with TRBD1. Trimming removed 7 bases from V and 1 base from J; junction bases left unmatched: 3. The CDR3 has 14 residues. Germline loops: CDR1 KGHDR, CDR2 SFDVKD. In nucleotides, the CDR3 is TGTGCCACCAGGGGACAGGGAGGGAACACTGAAGCTTTCTTT. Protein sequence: CATRGQGGNTEAFF.

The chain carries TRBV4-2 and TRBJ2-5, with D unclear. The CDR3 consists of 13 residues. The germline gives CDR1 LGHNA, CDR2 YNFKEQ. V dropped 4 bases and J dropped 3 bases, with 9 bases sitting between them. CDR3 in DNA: TGTGCCAGCAGCCGCCGGGTAAAAGAGACCCAGTACTTC. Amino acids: CASSRRVKETQYF.

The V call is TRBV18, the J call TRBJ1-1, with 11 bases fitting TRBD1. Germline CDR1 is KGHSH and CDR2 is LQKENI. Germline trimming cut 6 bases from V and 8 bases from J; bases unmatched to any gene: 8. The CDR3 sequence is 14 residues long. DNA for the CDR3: TGTGCCAGCTCGATCGGGACAGGGGGACGAGAAGCTTTCTTT. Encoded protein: CASSIGTGGREAFF.

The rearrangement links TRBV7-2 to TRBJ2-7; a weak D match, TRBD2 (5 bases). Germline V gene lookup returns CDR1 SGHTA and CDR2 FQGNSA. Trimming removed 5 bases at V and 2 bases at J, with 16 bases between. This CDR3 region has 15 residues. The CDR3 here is CASSIMGAGTYEQYF. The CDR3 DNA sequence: TGTGCCAGCAGCATCATGGGCGCGGGCACCTACGAGCAGTACTTC.

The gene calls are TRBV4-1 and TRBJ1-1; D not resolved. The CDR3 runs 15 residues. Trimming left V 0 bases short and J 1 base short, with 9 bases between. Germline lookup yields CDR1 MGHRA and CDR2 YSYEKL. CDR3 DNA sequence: TGCGCCAGCAGCCAAGAAGTGTGGAGGAACACTGAAGCTTTCTTT. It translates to CASSQEVWRNTEAFF.

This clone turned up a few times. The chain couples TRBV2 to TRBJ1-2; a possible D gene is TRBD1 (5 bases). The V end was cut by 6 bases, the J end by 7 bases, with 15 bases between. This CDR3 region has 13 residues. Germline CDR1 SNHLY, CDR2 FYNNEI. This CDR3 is CASRTRDSSGYTF. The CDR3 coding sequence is TGTGCCAGCAGGACCCGGGACTCCTCTGGCTACACCTTC. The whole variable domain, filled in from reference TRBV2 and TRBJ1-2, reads EPEVTQTPSHQVTQMGQEVILRCVPISNHLYFYWYRQILGQKVEFLVSFYNNEISEKSEIFDDQFSVERPDGSNFTLKIRSTKLEDSAMYFCASRTRDSSGYTFGSGTRLTVV.

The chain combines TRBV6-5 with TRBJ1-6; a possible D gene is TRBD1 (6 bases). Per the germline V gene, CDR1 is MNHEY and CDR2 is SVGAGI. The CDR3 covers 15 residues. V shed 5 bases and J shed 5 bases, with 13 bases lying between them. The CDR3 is CASSRRQENNSPLHF. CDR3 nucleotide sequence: TGTGCCAGCAGTCGGAGACAGGAAAATAATTCACCCCTCCACTTT.

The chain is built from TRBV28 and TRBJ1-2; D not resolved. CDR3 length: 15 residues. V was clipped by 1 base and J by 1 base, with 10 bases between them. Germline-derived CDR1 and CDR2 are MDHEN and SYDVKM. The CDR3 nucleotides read TGTGCCAGCAGTTTATTCCAGGAAAATAACTATGGCTACACCTTC. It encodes CASSLFQENNYGYTF.